These T cell receptor beta chains were read from a single sample in a study of regulatory T cells in long-lasting Graves disease. TCRdb reanalysed the multiplex PCR reads using MiXCR and keeps one entry per CDR3 protein. The sample lists 500,000 or so distinct CDR3 sequences; 15% to 20% were seen once. Another study also made use of these data, one on T cells in Graves' hyperthyroidism and ophthalmopathy.

The material sequenced was peripheral blood mononuclear cells (PBMCs), taken at new diagnosis, from a patient treated with antithyroid drugs. The receptors derive from a man aged 40-49 years with Graves disease. The CDR3 runs from the conserved cysteine through the conserved F or W. The order of the fields is D gene, clone size, V gene, CDR3 length, J gene, CDR3 DNA, CDR3 protein. The D gene is left open where the match is weak. Size is omitted from some rows. Given values are once, few, many or a class for expanded clones.

D: TRBD1; size: many; V: TRBV2; length: 15; J: TRBJ2-2; DNA: TGTGCCAGCACCGGACAGGGCGCGAACACCGGGGAGCTGTTTTTT; CDR3: CASTGQGANTGELFF
D: TRBD2; size: many; V: TRBV7-2; length: 18; J: TRBJ2-3; DNA: TGTGCCAGCAGCTACTCCCCCACTAGCGGGAGGTTTTCAGATACGCAGTATTTT; CDR3: CASSYSPTSGRFSDTQYF
D: NA; size: NA; V: TRBV10-3; length: 14; J: TRBJ2-3; DNA: TGTGCCACGAAGGGGGGGACCCACACAGATACGCAGTATTTT; CDR3: CATKGGTHTDTQYF
D: TRBD2; size: many; V: TRBV20-1; length: 17; J: TRBJ2-5; DNA: TGCAGTGCTAGAGTAACCCCGGGACTAGCGGGGCAAGAGACCCAGTACTTC; CDR3: CSARVTPGLAGQETQYF
D: NA; size: many; V: TRBV6-1; length: 15; J: TRBJ2-7; DNA: TGTGCCAGCAGCGAAGCTACCTTAACAGGGCACGAGCAGTACTTC; CDR3: CASSEATLTGHEQYF
D: TRBD2; size: few; V: TRBV4-2; length: 18; J: TRBJ2-5; DNA: TGTGCCAGCAGCCCGGGGAGTTCTGCGGGAGGGGACCAAGAGACCCAGTACTTC; CDR3: CASSPGSSAGGDQETQYF
D: NA; size: few; V: TRBV2; length: 14; J: TRBJ1-6; DNA: TGTGCCAGCAGTACGAGACGGTATAATTCACCCCTCCACTTT; CDR3: CASSTRRYNSPLHF
D: TRBD2; size: many; V: TRBV12-3/TRBV12-4; length: 18; J: TRBJ2-3; DNA: TGTGCCAGCAGTTCCTGGACTAGCGGGAGAATCGGCACAGATACGCAGTATTTT; CDR3: CASSSWTSGRIGTDTQYF
D: TRBD2; size: many; V: TRBV20-1; length: 17; J: TRBJ2-1; DNA: TGCAGTGCGTCGCAGCGACTAGCGGGAGGCACCCGGCAGGAGCAGTTCTTC; CDR3: CSASQRLAGGTRQEQFF
D: NA; size: many; V: TRBV7-6; length: 15; J: TRBJ1-1; DNA: TGTGCCAGCAGCTTAGAAGCGGGGAGCAGCACTGAAGCTTTCTTT; CDR3: CASSLEAGSSTEAFF
D: TRBD2; size: many; V: TRBV30; length: 14; J: TRBJ2-7; DNA: TGTGCCTGGAGTGTTAGCGGGTTCTCCTACGAGCAGTACTTC; CDR3: CAWSVSGFSYEQYF
D: TRBD2; size: NA; V: TRBV4-1; length: 15; J: TRBJ2-5; DNA: TGCGCCAGCAGTCTTCCGGGACTAGTGGCGGAGACCCAGTACTTC; CDR3: CASSLPGLVAETQYF
D: TRBD1; size: many; V: TRBV2; length: 14; J: TRBJ2-7; DNA: TGTGCCAGCAGTGACCCGGGACAGTCTTACGAGCAGTACTTC; CDR3: CASSDPGQSYEQYF
D: NA; size: NA; V: TRBV3-1; length: 14; J: TRBJ1-5; DNA: TGTGCCAGCAGCCACGGTTGGGGATCTCAGCCCCAGCATTTT; CDR3: CASSHGWGSQPQHF
D: NA; size: many; V: TRBV20-1; length: 12; J: TRBJ2-7; DNA: TGCAGTGCTAGTACCAGCGTCCACGAGCAGTACTTC; CDR3: CSASTSVHEQYF
D: NA; size: many; V: TRBV7-9; length: 13; J: TRBJ2-5; DNA: TGTGCCAGCAGCTTTAACGGCCAAGAGACCCAGTACTTC; CDR3: CASSFNGQETQYF
D: NA; size: few; V: TRBV9; length: 13; J: TRBJ2-7; DNA: TGTGCCAGACGATCGGGGATCCTATACGAGCAGTACTTC; CDR3: CARRSGILYEQYF
D: NA; size: few; V: TRBV6-2/TRBV6-3; length: 13; J: TRBJ2-7; DNA: TGTGCCAGCCAAATTCAGTCAGGGAGCGAGCAGTACTTC; CDR3: CASQIQSGSEQYF
D: NA; size: many; V: TRBV7-2; length: 15; J: TRBJ1-4; DNA: TGTGCCAGCAGCCTTGACCGGGACGCTCTAGAAAAACTGTTTTTT; CDR3: CASSLDRDALEKLFF
D: NA; size: many; V: TRBV7-9; length: 14; J: TRBJ1-1; DNA: TGTGCCAGCAGCTTTGAGGGGGGAGGCACTGAAGCTTTCTTT; CDR3: CASSFEGGGTEAFF
D: NA; size: many; V: TRBV11-2; length: 15; J: TRBJ2-5; DNA: TGTGCCAGCAGCTTAGATCCTGGGGGCGGGGAGACCCAGTACTTC; CDR3: CASSLDPGGGETQYF
D: TRBD2; size: many; V: TRBV20-1; length: 15; J: TRBJ2-2; DNA: TGCAGTGCTAGTGACAGCGGGGGAAACACCGGGGAGCTGTTTTTT; CDR3: CSASDSGGNTGELFF
D: NA; size: many; V: TRBV29-1; length: 15; J: TRBJ1-2; DNA: TGCAGCGTTGTGGGGGTGGGAGCAGACAACTATGGCTACACCTTC; CDR3: CSVVGVGADNYGYTF
D: TRBD2; size: few; V: TRBV20-1; length: 14; J: TRBJ2-7; DNA: TGCAGTGCTAGAGATCTTGCGGGGGCCTACGAGCAGTACTTC; CDR3: CSARDLAGAYEQYF
D: TRBD1; size: many; V: TRBV7-2; length: 13; J: TRBJ1-1; DNA: TGTGCCAGCAGCCAAATGACAGGGGTGCGCGCTTTCTTT; CDR3: CASSQMTGVRAFF
D: TRBD2; size: many; V: TRBV20-1; length: 16; J: TRBJ2-4; DNA: TGCAGTGCTACCCGGGGCCCTACTAGCGGGAGGGCGACGGAGTACTTC; CDR3: CSATRGPTSGRATEYF
D: NA; size: NA; V: TRBV29-1; length: 16; J: TRBJ2-6; DNA: TGCAGCGTGGGGAACACCTTTCTGGGGTTGGCCAACGTCCTGACTTTC; CDR3: CSVGNTFLGLANVLTF
D: TRBD1; size: NA; V: TRBV2; length: 17; J: TRBJ1-4; DNA: TGTGCCAGCAGTGAAGGGGACAGGGGGCCTAGTAATGAAAAACTGTTTTTT; CDR3: CASSEGDRGPSNEKLFF
D: TRBD1; size: NA; V: TRBV28; length: 16; J: TRBJ1-5; DNA: TGTGCCAGCAGTTTCTGGGACAGTTATAGCAATCAGCCCCAGCATTTT; CDR3: CASSFWDSYSNQPQHF
D: NA; size: many; V: TRBV30; length: 11; J: TRBJ1-2; DNA: TGTGCCTGGTTTACTCACTATGGCTACACCTTC; CDR3: CAWFTHYGYTF
D: TRBD2; size: many; V: TRBV10-3; length: 18; J: TRBJ2-2; DNA: TGTGCCATCAGTGAACACAGGACTAGCGGGACGAACACCGGGGAGCTGTTTTTT; CDR3: CAISEHRTSGTNTGELFF
D: NA; size: many; V: TRBV24-1; length: 16; J: TRBJ2-3; DNA: TGTGCCACCAGATTAAATCCGGGACTGGCAACAGATACGCAGTATTTT; CDR3: CATRLNPGLATDTQYF
D: TRBD1; size: few; V: TRBV10-1; length: 15; J: TRBJ2-7; DNA: TGCGCCAGCAGTGAGTCAACAGGGGACCCCTACGAGCAGTACTTC; CDR3: CASSESTGDPYEQYF
D: TRBD2; size: NA; V: TRBV19; length: 15; J: TRBJ2-7; DNA: TGTGCCAGTAGTACTGAATCGGCGGGAGGGTTCGAGCAGTACTTC; CDR3: CASSTESAGGFEQYF
D: TRBD2; size: few; V: TRBV20-1; length: 16; J: TRBJ2-1; DNA: TGCAGTGCTAGAGTGAGTAGCGGGAGGAACTACAATGAGCAGTTCTTC; CDR3: CSARVSSGRNYNEQFF
D: TRBD1; size: NA; V: TRBV29-1; length: 17; J: TRBJ2-2; DNA: TGCAGCGTTGAAGATCCAGGGACAGGGGGTCCCGCCGGGGAGCTGTTTTTT; CDR3: CSVEDPGTGGPAGELFF
D: NA; size: many; V: TRBV20-1; length: 13; J: TRBJ2-1; DNA: TGCAGTGCTAGAGTCCTGGGCTACAATGAGCAGTTCTTC; CDR3: CSARVLGYNEQFF
D: TRBD2; size: few; V: TRBV2; length: 16; J: TRBJ2-3; DNA: TGTGCCAGCAGCCGCCTTCTCAGCGGGAGGTCCGATACGCAGTATTTT; CDR3: CASSRLLSGRSDTQYF
D: TRBD1; size: many; V: TRBV27; length: 13; J: TRBJ1-1; DNA: TGTGCCAGCAGACAGGGGGCAAGGACTGAAGCTTTCTTT; CDR3: CASRQGARTEAFF
D: TRBD2; size: few; V: TRBV29-1; length: 15; J: TRBJ2-1; DNA: TGCAGCGTTGACTCGCGGGAGGGCAATTTGGCTGAGCAGTTCTTC; CDR3: CSVDSREGNLAEQFF
D: TRBD2; size: NA; V: TRBV9; length: 16; J: TRBJ2-1; DNA: TGTGCCAGCAGCTTACGGGGTAGCGGGAGTATAAGTGAGCAGTTCTTC; CDR3: CASSLRGSGSISEQFF
D: TRBD1; size: NA; V: TRBV27; length: 15; J: TRBJ1-1; DNA: TGTGCCAGCAGTTCCGCAGGGGGCGGGTTCACTGAAGCTTTCTTT; CDR3: CASSSAGGGFTEAFF
D: TRBD2; size: once; V: TRBV6-1; length: 14; J: TRBJ2-7; DNA: TGTGCCAGCAGGGCTAGCGGGAGGGCTCTCGAGCAGTACTTC; CDR3: CASRASGRALEQYF
D: NA; size: few; V: TRBV30; length: 15; J: TRBJ2-1; DNA: TGTGCCTGGAGTGGCCCTGGGACGACCTACAATGAGCAGTTCTTC; CDR3: CAWSGPGTTYNEQFF
D: NA; size: NA; V: TRBV6-2/TRBV6-3; length: 15; J: TRBJ2-7; DNA: TGTGCCAGCAGTTACGGCAGGGGACTTGCCGGCGAGCAGTACTTC; CDR3: CASSYGRGLAGEQYF
D: NA; size: many; V: TRBV20-1; length: 13; J: TRBJ2-5; DNA: TGCAGTGCTACCCCAGGCAGCCAAGAGACCCAGTACTTC; CDR3: CSATPGSQETQYF
D: NA; size: NA; V: TRBV4-1; length: 16; J: TRBJ2-3; DNA: TGCGCCAGCAGCCAAGCAAAGGGGACCGGCACAGATACGCAGTATTTT; CDR3: CASSQAKGTGTDTQYF
D: NA; size: NA; V: TRBV12-5; length: 13; J: TRBJ1-5; DNA: TGTGCTAGTGGTTTGGTACCCGGTCAGCCCCAGCATTTT; CDR3: CASGLVPGQPQHF
D: TRBD2; size: many; V: TRBV29-1; length: 15; J: TRBJ2-1; DNA: TGCAGCGTACGGACTAGCGGGAGTGACATGGGTGAGCAGTTCTTC; CDR3: CSVRTSGSDMGEQFF